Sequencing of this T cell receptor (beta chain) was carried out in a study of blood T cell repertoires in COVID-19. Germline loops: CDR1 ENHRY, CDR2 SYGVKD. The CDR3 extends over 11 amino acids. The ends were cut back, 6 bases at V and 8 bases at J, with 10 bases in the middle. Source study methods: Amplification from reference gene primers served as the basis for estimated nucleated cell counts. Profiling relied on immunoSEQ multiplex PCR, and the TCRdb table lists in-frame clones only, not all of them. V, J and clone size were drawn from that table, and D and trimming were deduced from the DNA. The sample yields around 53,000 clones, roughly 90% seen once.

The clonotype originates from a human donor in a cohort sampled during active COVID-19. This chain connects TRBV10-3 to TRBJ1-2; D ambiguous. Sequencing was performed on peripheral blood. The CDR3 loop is CAIRRDGGYTF. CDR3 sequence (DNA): TGTGCCATCAGGCGAGACGGGGGCTACACCTTC.